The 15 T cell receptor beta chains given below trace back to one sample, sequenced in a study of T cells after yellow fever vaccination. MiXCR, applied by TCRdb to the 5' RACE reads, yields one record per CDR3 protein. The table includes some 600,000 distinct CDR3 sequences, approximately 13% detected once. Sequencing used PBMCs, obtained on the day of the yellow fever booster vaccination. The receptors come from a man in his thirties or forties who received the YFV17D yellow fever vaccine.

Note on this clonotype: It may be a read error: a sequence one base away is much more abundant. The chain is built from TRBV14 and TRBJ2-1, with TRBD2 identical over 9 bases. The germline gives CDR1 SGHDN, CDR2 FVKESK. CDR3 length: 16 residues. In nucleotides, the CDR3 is TGTGCCTGCAGCCAAGATAGGGGACTAGCATACAATGAGCAGTTCTTC. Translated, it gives CACSQDRGLAYNEQFF.

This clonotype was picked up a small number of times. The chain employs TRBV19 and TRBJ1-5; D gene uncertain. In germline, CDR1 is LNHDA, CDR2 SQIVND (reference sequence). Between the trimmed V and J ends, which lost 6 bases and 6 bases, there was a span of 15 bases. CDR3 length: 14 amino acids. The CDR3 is CASRSGTAGQPQHF. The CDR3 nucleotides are TGTGCCAGTAGGTCGGGAACAGCTGGTCAGCCCCAGCATTTT.

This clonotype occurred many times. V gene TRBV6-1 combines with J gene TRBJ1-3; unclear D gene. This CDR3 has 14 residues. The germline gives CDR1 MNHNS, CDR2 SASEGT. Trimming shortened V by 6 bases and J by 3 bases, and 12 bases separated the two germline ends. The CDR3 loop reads CASSSGFFGNTIYF. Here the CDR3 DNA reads TGTGCCAGCAGCTCCGGTTTCTTTGGAAACACCATATATTTT.

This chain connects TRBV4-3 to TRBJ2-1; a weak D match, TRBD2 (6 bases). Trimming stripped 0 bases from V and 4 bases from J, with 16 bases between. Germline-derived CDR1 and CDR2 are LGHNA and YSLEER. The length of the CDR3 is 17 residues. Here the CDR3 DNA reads TGCGCCAGCAGCCAAGATAGTCCAGCGGGCTCTTACAATGAGCAGTTCTTC. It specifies CASSQDSPAGSYNEQFF.

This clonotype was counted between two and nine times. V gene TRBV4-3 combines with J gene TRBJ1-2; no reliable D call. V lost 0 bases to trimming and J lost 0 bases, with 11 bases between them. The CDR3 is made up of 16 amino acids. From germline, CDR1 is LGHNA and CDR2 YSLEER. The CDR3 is CASSQDVDSANYGYTF. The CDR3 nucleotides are TGCGCCAGCAGCCAAGATGTGGATTCCGCTAACTATGGCTACACCTTC.

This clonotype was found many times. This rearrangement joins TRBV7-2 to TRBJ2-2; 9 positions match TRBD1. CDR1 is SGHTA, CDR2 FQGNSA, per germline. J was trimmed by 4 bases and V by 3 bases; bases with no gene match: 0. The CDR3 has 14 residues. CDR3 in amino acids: CASSLTGGTGELFF. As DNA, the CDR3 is TGTGCCAGCAGCTTGACAGGGGGCACCGGGGAGCTGTTTTTT. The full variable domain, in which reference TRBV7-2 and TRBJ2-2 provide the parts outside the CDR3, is GAGVSQSPSNKVTEKGKDVELRCDPISGHTALYWYRQSLGQGLEFLIYFQGNSAPDKSGLPSDRFSAERTGGSVSTLTIQRTQQEDSAVYLCASSLTGGTGELFFGEGSRLTVL.

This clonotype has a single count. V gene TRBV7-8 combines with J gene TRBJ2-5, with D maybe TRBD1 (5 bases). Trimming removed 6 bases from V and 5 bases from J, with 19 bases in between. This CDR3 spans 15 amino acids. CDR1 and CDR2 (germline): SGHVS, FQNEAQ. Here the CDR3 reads CASRVRQGPTETQYF. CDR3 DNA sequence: TGTGCCAGCAGAGTTAGGCAGGGCCCCACGGAGACCCAGTACTTC.

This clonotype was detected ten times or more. The CDR3 region is CASSSQGAYTDTQYF. The DNA of the CDR3 is TGTGCCAGCAGTTCCCAGGGGGCCTACACAGATACGCAGTATTTT. The chain combines TRBV6-2 or TRBV6-3 with TRBJ2-3; 8 positions match TRBD1. The CDR3 contains 15 residues. The junction had 5 bases not matched to a gene; V was cut back by 4 bases and J by 2 bases. Germline V gene data show CDR1 as MNHEY and CDR2 as SVGEGT.

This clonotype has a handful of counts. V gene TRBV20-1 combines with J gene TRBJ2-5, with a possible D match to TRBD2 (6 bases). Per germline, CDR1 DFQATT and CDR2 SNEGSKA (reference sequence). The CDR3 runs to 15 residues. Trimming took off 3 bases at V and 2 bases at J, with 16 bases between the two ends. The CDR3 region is CSASRIAEEQETQYF. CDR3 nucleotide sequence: TGCAGTGCTAGTAGGATAGCGGAGGAACAAGAGACCCAGTACTTC.

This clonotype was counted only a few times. The chain's CDR3 is CASSQRQGSSYNEQFF. The CDR3 nucleotides are TGTGCCAGCAGCCAAAGACAGGGGAGCTCCTACAATGAGCAGTTCTTC. V usage is TRBV5-5 and J usage is TRBJ2-1, with 8 positions matching TRBD1. The J segment lost 0 bases and the V segment lost 4 bases, leaving 6 bases of the junction unmatched. This CDR3 is built from 16 residues. Germline assignment: CDR1 SGHKS and CDR2 YYEKEE (reference sequence).

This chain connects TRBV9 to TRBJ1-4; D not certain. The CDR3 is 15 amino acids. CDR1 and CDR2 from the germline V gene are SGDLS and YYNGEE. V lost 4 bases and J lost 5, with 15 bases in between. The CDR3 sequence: CASSPQMGPNEKLFF. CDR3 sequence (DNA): TGTGCCAGCAGCCCGCAGATGGGCCCGAATGAAAAACTGTTTTTT.

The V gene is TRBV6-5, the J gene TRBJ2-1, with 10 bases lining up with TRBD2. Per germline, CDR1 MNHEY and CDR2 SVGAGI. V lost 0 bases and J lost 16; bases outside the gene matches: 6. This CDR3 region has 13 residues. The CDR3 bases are TGTGCCAGCAGTTACTCGGGAGCGGGAGGGGTTTTCTTC. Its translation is CASSYSGAGGVFF.

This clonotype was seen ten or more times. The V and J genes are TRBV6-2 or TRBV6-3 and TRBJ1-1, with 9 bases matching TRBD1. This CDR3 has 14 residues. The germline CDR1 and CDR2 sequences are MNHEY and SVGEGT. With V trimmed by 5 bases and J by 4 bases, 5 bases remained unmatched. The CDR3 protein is CASSLQGASTEAFF. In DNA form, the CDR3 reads TGTGCCAGCAGTCTACAGGGGGCGAGCACTGAAGCTTTCTTT.

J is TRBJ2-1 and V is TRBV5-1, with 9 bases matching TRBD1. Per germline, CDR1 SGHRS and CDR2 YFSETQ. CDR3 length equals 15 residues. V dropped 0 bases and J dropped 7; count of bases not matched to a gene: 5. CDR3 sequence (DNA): TGCGCCAGCAGCTTGGGGGACAGGGAAGGTAATGAGCAGTTCTTC. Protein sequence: CASSLGDREGNEQFF.

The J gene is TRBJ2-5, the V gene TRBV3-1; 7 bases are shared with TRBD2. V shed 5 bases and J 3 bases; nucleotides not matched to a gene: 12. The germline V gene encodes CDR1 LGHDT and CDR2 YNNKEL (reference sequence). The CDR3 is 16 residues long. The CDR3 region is CASSNRRLAGKETQYF. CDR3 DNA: TGTGCCAGCAGCAATCGAAGACTAGCAGGGAAAGAGACCCAGTACTTC.